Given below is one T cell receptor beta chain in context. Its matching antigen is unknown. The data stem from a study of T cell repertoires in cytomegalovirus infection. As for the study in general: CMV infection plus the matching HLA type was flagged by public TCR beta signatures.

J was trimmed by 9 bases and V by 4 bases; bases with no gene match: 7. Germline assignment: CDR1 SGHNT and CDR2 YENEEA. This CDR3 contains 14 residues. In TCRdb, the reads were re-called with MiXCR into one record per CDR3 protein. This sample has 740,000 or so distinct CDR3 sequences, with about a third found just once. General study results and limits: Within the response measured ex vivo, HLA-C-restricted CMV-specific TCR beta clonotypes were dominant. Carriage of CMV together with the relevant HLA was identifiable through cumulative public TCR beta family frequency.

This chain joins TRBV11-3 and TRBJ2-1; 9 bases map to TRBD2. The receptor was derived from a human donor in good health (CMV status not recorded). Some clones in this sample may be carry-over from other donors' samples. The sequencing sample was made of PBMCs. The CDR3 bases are TGTGCCAGCAGCTCCATGGGACTAGCTATTGAGCAGTTCTTC. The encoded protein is CASSSMGLAIEQFF.